Listed here are 29 T cell receptor beta chains from one sample, sequenced in a study of long-term antiretroviral therapy in people with HIV. Version v3.0 of the immunoSEQ assay was performed at survey level. Generated by immunoSEQ multiplex PCR, the TCRdb table keeps only in-frame clones and is missing some. The sample holds over 20,000 clones, 80% to 90% seen once. The sample here was unsorted PBMCs, taken 3 years after starting antiretroviral therapy. The receptors originated from a young man with HIV.

This sequence joins TRBV10-3 and TRBJ1-5; no definite D call. Trimming took off 7 bases at V and 4 bases at J, with 11 bases between the two ends. CDR3 size: 13 residues. The germline gives CDR1 ENHRY, CDR2 SYGVKD. CDR3 protein: CAINSQVNQPQHF. CDR3 nucleotides: TGTGCCATCAACTCCCAAGTTAATCAGCCCCAGCATTTT.

V and J are TRBV5-8 and TRBJ2-2, with D tentatively TRBD1 or TRBD2 (6 bases each). The length of the CDR3 is 16 residues. The germline V and J ends were trimmed by 4 bases and 2 bases, with 15 bases remaining between them. CDR1 and CDR2 from the germline V gene are SGHTS and YDEGEE. Here the CDR3 reads CASSLLGGPNTGELFF. The CDR3 coding sequence is TGTGCCAGCAGCCTACTAGGGGGGCCCAACACCGGGGAGCTGTTTTTT.

V usage is TRBV2 and J usage is TRBJ1-4, with 8 bases aligning to TRBD1. With 9 bases clipped from V and 3 bases from J, the junction kept 6 bases outside the gene matches. The CDR3 length is 14 residues. In germline, CDR1 is SNHLY, CDR2 FYNNEI. CDR3 DNA sequence: TGTGCCAGACAGGGGGGGGTTTCTAATGAAAAACTGTTTTTT. It codes for CARQGGVSNEKLFF.

The chain is built from TRBV28 and TRBJ1-2; D is undetermined. The CDR3 consists of 12 residues. CDR1 is MDHEN, CDR2 SYDVKM, per germline. V gave up 3 bases and J gave up 7 bases, with 9 bases separating them. In DNA form, the CDR3 reads TGTGCCAGCAGTTTTGGCGAAGGTGGCTACACCTTC. Translated, it gives CASSFGEGGYTF.

The chain recombines TRBV18 with TRBJ2-5; D perhaps matches TRBD1 (6 bases). Per the germline V gene, CDR1 is KGHSH and CDR2 is LQKENI. Trimming removed 3 bases at V and 1 base at J, with 15 bases between. The CDR3 covers 16 residues. CDR3 loop: CASSPPRTVLQETQYF. In nucleotides, the CDR3 is TGTGCCAGCTCACCCCCCCGGACAGTCCTCCAAGAGACCCAGTACTTC. The variable domain in full, with the rest retrieved from reference TRBV18 and TRBJ2-5, is NAGVMQNPRHLVRRRGQEARLRCSPMKGHSHVYWYRQLPEEGLKFMVYLQKENIIDESGMPKERFSAEFPKEGPSILRIQQVVRGDSAAYFCASSPPRTVLQETQYFGPGTRLLVL.

The count of this clone is one. CDR3 sequence: CASSLRDRGNTIYF. The CDR3 DNA reads as TGTGCCAGCAGCTTAAGGGACAGGGGAAACACCATATATTTT. V gene TRBV11-2 combines with J gene TRBJ1-3, with 8 bases matching TRBD1. Germline lookup yields CDR1 SGHAT and CDR2 FQNNGV. V lost 2 bases, J lost 4 bases, and 1 base stayed unmatched. This CDR3 has 14 amino acids.

The chain couples TRBV6-5 to TRBJ1-2; D is perhaps TRBD1 (5 bases). The germline V gene encodes CDR1 MNHEY and CDR2 SVGAGI. Trimming took off 6 bases at V and 4 bases at J, with 18 bases between the two ends. The CDR3 runs 15 residues. The CDR3 DNA reads TGTGCCAGCAGCCCCCCGGGGGGGGTGTTCTATGGCTACACCTTC. Its protein product is CASSPPGGVFYGYTF.

The chain recombines TRBV15 with TRBJ1-2, with 9 bases that match TRBD1. The CDR3 has 15 amino acids. Trimming took 5 bases from V and 4 from J; bases not matched to a gene: 8. Germline V CDR1 and CDR2: LNHNV, YYDKDF (reference sequence). CDR3 DNA sequence: TGTGCCACCAGCGGTCGACAGGGGGACGTCTATGGCTACACCTTC. Amino acid sequence: CATSGRQGDVYGYTF. Looking up the rest from reference TRBV15 and TRBJ1-2 gives the full variable domain: DAMVIQNPRYQVTQFGKPVTLSCSQTLNHNVMYWYQQKSSQAPKLLFHYYDKDFNNEADTPDNFQSRRPNTSFCFLDIRSPGLGDTAMYLCATSGRQGDVYGYTFGSGTRLTVV.

The rearrangement joins TRBV11-2 to TRBJ2-1; 9 positions agree with TRBD1. Germline trimming cut 6 bases from V and 8 bases from J; bases unmatched to any gene: 14. Germline CDR1 is SGHAT and CDR2 is FQNNGV. CDR3 length: 16 residues. CDR3 DNA: TGTGCCAGCAGGATTACATTGGGACAGGGCACGGATGAGCAGTTCTTC. Protein sequence: CASRITLGQGTDEQFF.

V usage is TRBV18 and J usage is TRBJ2-1, with 7 bases lining up with TRBD2. CDR3 length: 13 residues. V trimming: 4 bases; J trimming: 8 bases; junction bases outside the gene matches: 5. From germline, CDR1 is KGHSH and CDR2 LQKENI. The CDR3 sequence: CASSLLGGDEQFF. DNA of the CDR3: TGTGCCAGCTCACTTTTGGGGGGGGATGAGCAGTTCTTC.

The chain recombines TRBV2 with TRBJ2-1; D not resolved. Germline CDR1 reads SNHLY; CDR2 reads FYNNEI. V was clipped by 5 bases and J by 5 bases, with 10 bases between them. The CDR3 is made up of 13 amino acids. The CDR3 region has the DNA TGTGCCAGCAGTCCCCTCTCTGACAATGAGCAGTTCTTC. It specifies CASSPLSDNEQFF. Together with reference TRBV2 and TRBJ2-1, the CDR3 gives the full variable domain: EPEVTQTPSHQVTQMGQEVILRCVPISNHLYFYWYRQILGQKVEFLVSFYNNEISEKSEIFDDQFSVERPDGSNFTLKIRSTKLEDSAMYFCASSPLSDNEQFFGPGTRLTVL.

V usage is TRBV2 and J usage is TRBJ2-3, with D tentatively TRBD1 (7 bases). This CDR3 has 13 residues. Germline V lookup: CDR1 SNHLY, CDR2 FYNNEI. Deletions cut 6 bases from V and 5 bases from J, with 12 bases between. CDR3 bases: TGTGCCAGCAGGACAGGGACTGGAGATACGCAGTATTTT. This sequence encodes CASRTGTGDTQYF.

J is TRBJ2-7 and V is TRBV6-6; weak D call: TRBD1 (5 bases). V was clipped by 6 bases and J by 2 bases, with 11 bases between them. CDR1 and CDR2 (germline): MNHNY, SVGAGI (reference sequence). The CDR3 is made up of 13 amino acids. The CDR3 nucleotides read TGTGCCAGCAGCTCCCAGGGAACCTACGAGCAGTACGTC. Protein: CASSSQGTYEQYV.

The rearrangement links TRBV5-4 to TRBJ1-2, with D tentatively TRBD1 (5 bases). CDR1 is SGHNT and CDR2 is YYREEE in the germline V gene (reference sequence). V was trimmed by 5 bases and J by 4 bases, leaving 12 bases between them. The CDR3 covers 13 residues. The CDR3, as DNA: TGTGCCAGCAGGGGGACGGGATCCTATGGCTACACCTTC. This codes for CASRGTGSYGYTF.

The chain combines TRBV5-1 with TRBJ2-7; unclear D gene. Germline loops: CDR1 SGHRS, CDR2 YFSETQ. Between the trimmed V and J ends, which lost 0 bases and 4 bases, there was a span of 8 bases. The CDR3 spans 13 residues. The CDR3, as DNA: TGCGCCAGCAGCTTGGGTGTCCTTTACGAGCAGTACTTC. Translated, it gives CASSLGVLYEQYF.

The chain has TRBV7-9 and TRBJ2-3; either TRBD1 or TRBD2 may fit D (6 bases each). From germline, CDR1 is SEHNR and CDR2 FQNEAQ (reference sequence). Trimming removed 5 bases from V and 4 bases from J, with 19 bases in between. The CDR3 runs 16 residues. The CDR3 sequence is CASSVGGLPDPDTQYF. Here the CDR3 DNA reads TGTGCCAGCAGCGTCGGGGGCCTCCCTGATCCAGATACGCAGTATTTT.

The chain has TRBV7-9 and TRBJ1-3; D is unclear. Per germline, CDR1 SEHNR and CDR2 FQNEAQ (reference sequence). This CDR3 is 14 amino acids long. V was trimmed by 4 bases and J by 3 bases, leaving 10 bases between them. DNA for the CDR3: TGTGCCAGCAGCTATGACACAATTGGAAACACCATATATTTT. Translated, it gives CASSYDTIGNTIYF.

This clone was seen once. V and J are TRBV19 and TRBJ2-1, with 11 bases that match TRBD2. The V and J ends lost 8 bases and 7 bases, in that order; junction bases with no gene match: 7. The germline CDR1 and CDR2 sequences are LNHDA and SQIVND (reference sequence). The length of the CDR3 is 14 residues. The CDR3 loop reads CASERLAGRNEQFF. The CDR3 DNA reads TGTGCCAGTGAACGACTAGCGGGGAGAAATGAGCAGTTCTTC.

The V call is TRBV7-9, the J call TRBJ2-3; 8 bases match TRBD2. V lost 5 bases and J lost 0; bases outside the gene matches: 4. Germline lookup yields CDR1 SEHNR and CDR2 FQNEAQ (reference sequence). The CDR3 length is 15 residues. The CDR3 coding sequence is TGTGCCAGCAGCCCGCGGGGGGTTAGCACAGATACGCAGTATTTT. Its translation is CASSPRGVSTDTQYF.

The V gene is TRBV10-2, the J gene TRBJ1-1; a weak D match, TRBD1 (6 bases). The germline gives CDR1 WSHSY, CDR2 SAAADI. The CDR3 is made up of 14 amino acids. Trimming stripped 2 bases from V and 3 bases from J, with 10 bases between. The CDR3 protein is CASSERTDYTEAFF. DNA of the CDR3: TGCGCCAGCAGTGAGCGGACAGACTACACTGAAGCTTTCTTT.

The rearrangement uses TRBV6-1 and TRBJ1-2; D is undetermined. CDR3 length: 14 residues. Germline CDR1 and CDR2: MNHNS and SASEGT. The V end lost 3 bases, the J end lost 4 bases, and 12 bases lay between the germline ends. The CDR3 DNA reads as TGTGCCAGCAGTGAGGGCGGCGGATTCTATGGCTACACCTTC. This sequence encodes CASSEGGGFYGYTF.

This clone was recorded only once. The gene calls are TRBV28 and TRBJ1-5, with D hard to call. The CDR3 totals 15 residues. The germline V gene has CDR1 MDHEN and CDR2 SYDVKM. Trimming stripped 8 bases from V and 2 bases from J, with 16 bases between. CDR3 nucleotide sequence: TGTGCCAGCGGAGAGTGGGGAGAGGGCAATCAGCCCCAGCATTTT. Protein: CASGEWGEGNQPQHF.

The genes are TRBV5-1 and TRBJ1-4; unclear D gene. Germline assignment: CDR1 SGHRS and CDR2 YFSETQ. V lost 6 bases to trimming and J lost 7 bases, with 25 bases between them. The CDR3 loop spans 17 amino acids. For the CDR3, the DNA is TGCGCCAGCATCCCCTTTATGCAAAGGACCACCGTTGAAAAACTGTTTTTT. Translation: CASIPFMQRTTVEKLFF.

The V and J genes are TRBV28 and TRBJ2-1, with 9 nucleotides matching TRBD1. CDR3 length: 14 residues. Germline lookup yields CDR1 MDHEN and CDR2 SYDVKM. The ends lost 7 bases at V and 9 bases at J; junction bases unmatched: 10. As DNA, the CDR3 is TGTGCCAGCACCAAACGGGACAGGGCCGGTGAGCAGTTCTTC. Translated: CASTKRDRAGEQFF.

This chain links TRBV5-3 with TRBJ1-6, with 7 bases that match TRBD1. TRBV5-3 is marked as an open reading frame, function uncertain. The CDR3 is 13 residues long. Germline trimming cut 4 bases from V and 6 bases from J; bases unmatched to any gene: 1. CDR3 in amino acids: CARSDRVNSPLHF. CDR3 sequence (DNA): TGTGCCAGAAGCGACAGGGTTAATTCACCCCTCCACTTT.

The chain recombines TRBV28 with TRBJ1-4; D is unresolved. This CDR3 has 13 amino acids. V lost 3 bases and J 8 bases, leaving 10 bases between the germline ends. Germline assignment: CDR1 MDHEN and CDR2 SYDVKM. The CDR3 DNA follows: TGTGCCAGCAGTTTTATTGCGGACGAAAAACTGTTTTTT. Its protein product is CASSFIADEKLFF.

This clone was detected once. The V gene is TRBV30, the J gene TRBJ1-5; TRBD1 agrees at 11 bases. There are 16 residues in the CDR3. CDR1 is GTSNPN, CDR2 SVGIG, per germline (reference sequence). Losses at the gene ends were 2 bases for V and 0 bases for J; bases not matched to a gene: 3. For the CDR3, the DNA is TGTGCCTGGAGTACGGGACAGGGGGTTAGCAATCAGCCCCAGCATTTT. The encoded protein is CAWSTGQGVSNQPQHF.

The chain carries TRBV5-1 and TRBJ2-1, with D possibly TRBD2 on 6 matching bases. V lost 4 bases to trimming and J lost 6 bases, with 14 bases between them. This CDR3 region has 14 residues. Looked up from germline, CDR1 is SGHRS and CDR2 is YFSETQ. The CDR3 sequence is CASSPQTSSNEQFF. The CDR3 DNA follows: TGCGCCAGCAGCCCCCAGACTAGTTCCAATGAGCAGTTCTTC.

This clone was picked up one time. The V gene is TRBV6-5, the J gene TRBJ1-4; D is unresolved. Germline CDR1 reads MNHEY; CDR2 reads SVGAGI. There are 14 residues in the CDR3. With 0 bases removed from V and 8 bases from J, the gap between germline ends came to 10 bases. The CDR3 bases are TGTGCCAGCAGTTACTCGGGAGATTGGGAAAAACTGTTTTTT. Amino acid sequence: CASSYSGDWEKLFF.